The T cell receptor beta chain described here comes from a study of immune characterization of retroperitoneal liposarcoma. The V gene lost 5 bases and the J gene lost 0 bases, with 11 bases spanning the gap. Germline CDR1 and CDR2: SGHTA and FQGNSA. The CDR3 is 15 residues long. TCRdb reprocessed the PCR reads with MiXCR, giving one entry per CDR3 protein. This table holds 9,000 to 13,000 distinct CDR3 sequences, about 30% found once. This clonotype is termed medium-sized. The chain uses TRBV7-2 and TRBJ2-1; unclear D gene. The sample comprised tumor tissue. The clonotype originates from a male donor with retroperitoneal liposarcoma. As DNA, the CDR3 is TGTGCCAGCAGCCGGACGTCAAGCTCCTACAATGAGCAGTTCTTC. Its protein product is CASSRTSSSYNEQFF.